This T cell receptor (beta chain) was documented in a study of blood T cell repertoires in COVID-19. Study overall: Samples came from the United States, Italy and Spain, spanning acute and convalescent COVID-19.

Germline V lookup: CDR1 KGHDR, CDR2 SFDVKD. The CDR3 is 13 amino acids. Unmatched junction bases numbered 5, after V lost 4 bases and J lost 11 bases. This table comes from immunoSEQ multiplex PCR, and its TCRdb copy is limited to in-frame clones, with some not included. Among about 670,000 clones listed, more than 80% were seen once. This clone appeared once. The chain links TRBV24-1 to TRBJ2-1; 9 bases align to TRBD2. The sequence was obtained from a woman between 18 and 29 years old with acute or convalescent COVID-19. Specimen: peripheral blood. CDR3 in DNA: TGTGCCACCAGTGACCCTAGCGGGGCCCAGCAGTTCTTC. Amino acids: CATSDPSGAQQFF.